These T cell receptor beta chains were read from a single sample in a study of blood T cell repertoires in COVID-19. This table comes from immunoSEQ multiplex PCR, and its TCRdb copy is limited to in-frame clones, with some not included. In the table there are 45,000 to 60,000 clones, 85% to 95% of which are singletons. The sample consisted of peripheral blood. The source is a middle-aged man with acute or convalescent COVID-19. The CDR3 runs from the conserved cysteine through the conserved F or W. A D gene is named only where the DNA matches it firmly. Not all rows give a size; the values are once, few, many and, for expanded clones, a class.

cdr3_aa	cdr3_nt	j_call	d_call	v_call	clone_size
CASKAFQGTNEQFF	TGTGCCAGCAAGGCCTTTCAGGGGACAAATGAGCAGTTCTTC	TRBJ2-1	.	TRBV27	.
CASSPLLGSNSPLHF	TGTGCCAGCAGCCCTCTCCTCGGGTCTAATTCACCCCTCCACTTT	TRBJ1-6	.	TRBV7-9	.
CASSKLGLAGEEDEQYF	TGTGCCAGCAGCAAATTGGGACTAGCGGGAGAAGAAGACGAGCAGTACTTC	TRBJ2-7	.	TRBV21-1	.
CATRADSGAQYF	TGTGCCACCAGGGCGGATAGTGGTGCGCAGTATTTT	TRBJ2-3	.	TRBV10-3	.
CASSQDPTTSGRLYEQYF	TGCGCCAGCAGCCAAGATCCTACAACTAGCGGGAGGCTATACGAGCAGTACTTC	TRBJ2-7	TRBD2	TRBV4-1	.
CASRIGRDRTYEQYF	TGTGCCAGCAGAATTGGGCGGGACAGGACCTACGAGCAGTACTTC	TRBJ2-7	TRBD1	TRBV7-8	.
CASSCVGTSGRNAYEQYF	TGTGCCAGCAGCTGCGTCGGGACTAGCGGGAGGAACGCCTACGAGCAGTACTTC	TRBJ2-7	TRBD2	TRBV11-3	.
CSVGQGADYGYTF	TGCAGCGTAGGACAGGGGGCTGACTATGGCTACACCTTC	TRBJ1-2	TRBD1	TRBV29-1	.
CASRAGKGAGANVLTF	TGTGCCAGCAGGGCAGGGAAGGGGGCTGGGGCCAACGTCCTGACTTTC	TRBJ2-6	.	TRBV2	.
CASSDRDRSYSNQPQHF	TGTGCCAGCAGTGACCGGGACAGGTCCTATAGCAATCAGCCCCAGCATTTT	TRBJ1-5	TRBD1	TRBV6-1	.
CASRAQGFTDTQYF	TGTGCCAGCAGAGCTCAGGGATTCACAGATACGCAGTATTTT	TRBJ2-3	.	TRBV2	.
CASSESGQVENNEQFF	TGTGCCAGCAGTGAATCGGGACAGGTGGAAAACAATGAGCAGTTCTTC	TRBJ2-1	TRBD1	TRBV25-1	.
CASSLAGGDYGYTF	TGTGCCAGCAGCTTAGCAGGGGGCGACTATGGCTACACCTTC	TRBJ1-2	TRBD1	TRBV7-9	.
CAWSVPGSNQPQHF	TGTGCCTGGAGTGTTCCGGGGAGCAATCAGCCCCAGCATTTT	TRBJ1-5	.	TRBV30	.
CASSLAALAGEYQETQYF	TGTGCCAGCAGCTTGGCCGCTTTAGCGGGAGAGTACCAAGAGACCCAGTACTTC	TRBJ2-5	TRBD2	TRBV5-6	once
CASSDRDRASYEQYF	TGCGCCAGCAGCGACCGGGACAGGGCCTCCTACGAGCAGTACTTC	TRBJ2-7	TRBD1	TRBV5-1	.
CATPGGTENQPQHF	TGCGCCACCCCTGGCGGGACAGAAAATCAGCCCCAGCATTTT	TRBJ1-5	TRBD1	TRBV5-1	.
CASSPSLTGRQTQYF	TGTGCCAGCTCACCCTCCCTGACAGGGAGGCAGACCCAGTACTTC	TRBJ2-5	.	TRBV18	.
CASSSQQVAGNTIYF	TGTGCCAGCAGCTCGCAACAGGTCGCTGGAAACACCATATATTTT	TRBJ1-3	.	TRBV5-4	.
CTQNYTIYF	TGTACCCAGAATTATACCATATATTTT	TRBJ1-3	.	TRBV12-3/TRBV12-4	.
CATSSLTVNTEAFF	TGTGCCACCAGCAGTCTAACGGTGAACACTGAAGCTTTCTTT	TRBJ1-1	.	TRBV15	.
CASSQPAGGYTF	TGTGCCAGCAGCCAGCCGGCAGGAGGCTACACCTTC	TRBJ1-2	.	TRBV3-1/TRBV3-2	.
CASSRDTSFKETQYF	TGTGCCAGCAGTCGGGACACCTCGTTCAAAGAGACCCAGTACTTC	TRBJ2-5	.	TRBV28	once
CSVVTGSNEQYF	TGCAGCGTTGTGACAGGGTCAAACGAGCAGTACTTC	TRBJ2-7	TRBD1	TRBV29-1	.
CASSLPGVSGANVLTF	TGTGCCAGCAGCTTACCGGGGGTCTCTGGGGCCAACGTCCTGACTTTC	TRBJ2-6	.	TRBV7-2	once
CASTLAGGITYNEQFF	TGTGCCAGCACCCTGGCGGGAGGAATAACCTACAATGAGCAGTTCTTC	TRBJ2-1	TRBD2	TRBV5-4	once
CASSDHSGLLENIQYF	TGTGCCAGTTCTGACCATAGCGGGCTCTTGGAAAACATTCAGTACTTC	TRBJ2-4	TRBD2	TRBV19	once
CASSMGRGLWGDTEAFF	TGTGCCAGTAGTATGGGAAGGGGGCTCTGGGGCGACACTGAAGCTTTCTTT	TRBJ1-1	TRBD1	TRBV19	once
CASIKNEKLFF	TGTGCCAGCATTAAAAATGAAAAACTGTTTTTT	TRBJ1-4	.	TRBV2	.
CASTLGSYNEQFF	TGTGCCAGCACCCTCGGGTCCTACAATGAGCAGTTCTTC	TRBJ2-1	.	TRBV7-9	.
CASSLGQGQFFSYEQYF	TGTGCCAGCAGCTTGGGACAGGGTCAATTCTTTTCCTACGAGCAGTACTTC	TRBJ2-7	TRBD1	TRBV7-9	.
CATRRNAYYGYTF	TGTGCCACCCGGCGGAATGCGTACTATGGCTACACCTTC	TRBJ1-2	.	TRBV19	few
CASIMTRQGATGANVLTF	TGTGCCAGTATAATGACTAGGCAGGGGGCGACTGGGGCCAACGTCCTGACTTTC	TRBJ2-6	TRBD1	TRBV19	.
CASRAGGSSGNTIYF	TGTGCCAGCAGGGCAGGGGGTAGCTCTGGAAACACCATATATTTT	TRBJ1-3	TRBD1	TRBV6-5	.
CASSLSGQGLLGYTF	TGTGCCAGCAGTTTATCCGGACAGGGGCTTCTTGGCTACACCTTC	TRBJ1-2	TRBD1	TRBV27	.
CSVGGDQPQHF	TGCAGCGTTGGGGGGGATCAGCCCCAGCATTTT	TRBJ1-5	.	TRBV29-1	.
CASSPTSANEQFF	TGTGCCAGCTCACCGACTTCGGCCAATGAGCAGTTCTTC	TRBJ2-1	.	TRBV18	.
CASSYFRGATNEKLFF	TGTGCCAGCAGTTACTTCAGGGGCGCAACTAATGAAAAACTGTTTTTT	TRBJ1-4	.	TRBV6-2/TRBV6-3	.
CASRLAGGQTGELFF	TGTGCCAGCAGATTAGCGGGAGGACAGACCGGGGAGCTGTTTTTT	TRBJ2-2	TRBD2	TRBV6-5	.
CASSHRGQRSPLHF	TGTGCCAGCAGCCACAGGGGGCAACGTTCACCCCTCCACTTT	TRBJ1-6	TRBD1	TRBV7-9	.
CASSTTSGPYNEQFF	TGTGCCAGCAGTACTACTAGCGGCCCCTACAATGAGCAGTTCTTC	TRBJ2-1	TRBD2	TRBV6-5	.
CASGTSGTTTDTQYF	TGCGCCAGCGGGACTAGCGGAACTACCACAGATACGCAGTATTTT	TRBJ2-3	TRBD2	TRBV10-1	.
CASSSGQDLNTEAFF	TGTGCCAGCAGTTCAGGACAGGACCTCAACACTGAAGCTTTCTTT	TRBJ1-1	TRBD1	TRBV27	.
CASSTKTGADYGYTF	TGTGCCAGCAGTACCAAGACAGGGGCGGACTATGGCTACACCTTC	TRBJ1-2	TRBD1	TRBV6-5	.
CASTPEGSLADTQYF	TGTGCCAGCACCCCCGAGGGCAGCCTGGCAGATACGCAGTATTTT	TRBJ2-3	.	TRBV7-9	.
CASSFSLSTSGDYNEQFF	TGTGCCAGCAGCTTTAGCTTGTCTACTAGCGGGGACTACAATGAGCAGTTCTTC	TRBJ2-1	TRBD2	TRBV7-9	.
CASSPPSSGPYEQYF	TGCGCCAGCAGCCCCCCCTCAAGCGGACCCTACGAGCAGTACTTC	TRBJ2-7	.	TRBV4-1	.
CASSTRTGKAGNTIYF	TGTGCCAGTAGTACCAGGACAGGGAAAGCCGGAAACACCATATATTTT	TRBJ1-3	TRBD1	TRBV19	.
CAIGGLAGSNTGELFF	TGCGCCATCGGAGGACTAGCGGGCTCGAACACCGGGGAGCTGTTTTTT	TRBJ2-2	TRBD2	TRBV10-2	once
CATSRDAGSGNTIYF	TGTGCCACCAGCAGAGATGCAGGTTCCGGAAACACCATATATTTT	TRBJ1-3	.	TRBV15	.
CARSLGGDFFLKSTNEKLFF	TGTGCCAGAAGCTTGGGAGGAGATTTTTTCCTAAAATCAACTAATGAAAAACTGTTTTTT	TRBJ1-4	.	TRBV5-3	.
CASTLTGTGNSPLHF	TGTGCCAGCACCTTGACCGGGACAGGCAATTCACCCCTCCACTTT	TRBJ1-6	TRBD1	TRBV6-5	once
CAWSVLGFSGYTF	TGTGCCTGGAGTGTTCTTGGCTTCTCCGGCTACACCTTC	TRBJ1-2	.	TRBV30	.
CASSPQSIRQTSGNTIYF	TGTGCCAGCTCACCACAGTCTATTAGACAGACCTCTGGAAACACCATATATTTT	TRBJ1-3	.	TRBV18	.
CATGLSRGGSTGELFF	TGTGCCACCGGGTTGTCTCGCGGCGGGAGTACCGGGGAGCTGTTTTTT	TRBJ2-2	TRBD2	TRBV10-3	.
CASSIPGLAIYEQFF	TGTGCCAGTAGTATTCCGGGACTAGCGATATATGAGCAGTTCTTC	TRBJ2-1	TRBD2	TRBV19	.
CASSSEYVNYGYTF	TGTGCCAGTAGTTCTGAGTACGTGAACTATGGCTACACCTTC	TRBJ1-2	.	TRBV19	.